Shown below are 13 T cell receptor beta chains from a single sample sequenced in a study of blood T cell repertoires in COVID-19. Method: immunoSEQ multiplex PCR; TCRdb's copy keeps in-frame clones and lacks some. The sample holds approximately 440,000 clones, approximately 89% seen once. Sequenced input: peripheral blood. The receptor source for this set is a woman aged 50 to 60 with COVID-19, enrolled during active disease.

The chain uses TRBV6-5 and TRBJ2-1; D may be TRBD1 (6 bases). Per the germline V gene, CDR1 is MNHEY and CDR2 is SVGAGI. Trimming took off 8 bases at V and 7 bases at J, with 15 bases between the two ends. The CDR3 extends over 13 amino acids. The DNA for the CDR3 is TGTGCCAGCTGGTCTGGACAGATTAATGAGCAGTTCTTC. This encodes CASWSGQINEQFF.

Here the CDR3 reads CAWSKGDGTGELFF. The CDR3 DNA reads as TGTGCCTGGAGTAAAGGGGATGGAACCGGGGAGCTGTTTTTT. The chain employs TRBV30 and TRBJ2-2; a weak D match, TRBD1 (5 bases). This CDR3 is 14 amino acids long. Germline V CDR1 and CDR2: GTSNPN, SVGIG (reference sequence). The germline V and J ends were trimmed by 2 bases and 5 bases, with 12 bases remaining between them.

V is TRBV12-5 and J is TRBJ1-1; 9 nucleotides align to TRBD1. This CDR3 contains 17 residues. V lost 0 bases, J lost 5 bases, and 10 bases stayed unmatched. In germline, CDR1 is LGHNT, CDR2 FRNRAP. DNA for the CDR3: TGTGCTAGTGGTTTGGTACGGCCGGGACAGGGAAGAACTGAAGCTTTCTTT. Protein: CASGLVRPGQGRTEAFF.

The table lists this clone with a few counts. The chain combines TRBV5-4 with TRBJ2-1, with 11 bases aligning to TRBD2. CDR1 is SGHNT, CDR2 YYREEE, per germline (reference sequence). Germline trimming cut 4 bases from V and 6 bases from J; bases unmatched to any gene: 18. This CDR3 is built from 19 residues. CDR3 DNA sequence: TGTGCCAGCAGCCACCCCTTAGCGGGGGGGTTCGCTAAGGGCAATGAGCAGTTCTTC. Amino acids: CASSHPLAGGFAKGNEQFF.

The chain employs TRBV6-6 and TRBJ1-2, with 9 bases lining up with TRBD1. This CDR3 is built from 13 residues. The V segment lost 4 bases and the J segment 6 bases; nucleotides outside the gene matches: 3. CDR1 MNHNY and CDR2 SVGAGI come from the germline V gene (reference sequence). CDR3 sequence (DNA): TGTGCCAGCAGTTTGGGGACAGGGAATGGCTACACCTTC. It yields the protein CASSLGTGNGYTF.

The chain links TRBV2 to TRBJ2-5; 7 nucleotides line up with TRBD1. The CDR3 has 13 residues. The germline V gene encodes CDR1 SNHLY and CDR2 FYNNEI. J was trimmed by 5 bases and V by 5 bases; bases with no gene match: 5. CDR3 region: CASSRQGRETQYF. The CDR3 bases are TGTGCCAGCAGTAGACAGGGTAGGGAGACCCAGTACTTC.

J is TRBJ1-3 and V is TRBV7-9; no definite D call. Trimming shortened V by 7 bases and J by 8 bases, and 18 bases separated the two germline ends. Germline values: CDR1 SEHNR, CDR2 FQNEAQ (reference sequence). The CDR3 sequence is 14 residues long. The CDR3 spells CASNHRGGEDTIYF. For the CDR3, the DNA is TGTGCCAGCAACCACCGGGGAGGAGAGGACACCATATATTTT.

The V and J genes are TRBV10-2 and TRBJ2-7; TRBD2 might be the D (6 bases). The CDR3 is made up of 13 amino acids. V lost 3 bases, J lost 5 bases, and 11 bases lay in between. Germline assignment: CDR1 WSHSY and CDR2 SAAADI. The CDR3 DNA sequence: TGCGCCAGCAGTGATCTCGGCGGGAACGAGCAGTACTTC. It translates to CASSDLGGNEQYF.

This clone came up a few times. The V call is TRBV25-1, the J call TRBJ1-1, with 7 bases aligning to TRBD1. CDR1 and CDR2 from the germline V gene are MGHDK and SYGVNS. The CDR3 has 15 amino acids. J gave up 5 bases and V 2 bases, and 8 bases lay outside the gene matches. Written as DNA, the CDR3 is TGTGCCAGCAGTGAACAGGGGGGCTTGGGAACTGAAGCTTTCTTT. Protein sequence: CASSEQGGLGTEAFF.

The chain is built from TRBV5-6 and TRBJ1-4; D perhaps matches TRBD1 (5 bases). Trimming took off 2 bases at V and 8 bases at J, with 13 bases between the two ends. The CDR3 is 14 amino acids. Germline V gene sequence: CDR1 SGHDT, CDR2 YYEEEE. DNA for the CDR3: TGTGCCAGCAGCTTCGGAGGGGATGTAGAAAAACTGTTTTTT. Its translation: CASSFGGDVEKLFF.

The chain employs TRBV2 and TRBJ1-5; possibly TRBD1 for D (5 bases). CDR1 is SNHLY, CDR2 FYNNEI, per germline. Trimming shortened V by 5 bases and J by 6 bases, and 17 bases separated the two germline ends. This CDR3 has 15 residues. Written as DNA, the CDR3 is TGTGCCAGCAGTTTACGGAGCCACGGGGGTCAGCCCCAGCATTTT. Translation: CASSLRSHGGQPQHF.

The rearrangement joins TRBV28 to TRBJ1-5; 8 nucleotides agree with TRBD1. CDR1 and CDR2 from the germline V gene are MDHEN and SYDVKM. This CDR3 comprises 15 residues. Trimming cost V 2 bases and J 8 bases; bases outside gene matches: 8. In DNA form, the CDR3 reads TGTGCCAGCAGTTTACTAAGGACAGGGTTAAAGCCCCAGCATTTT. Its translation is CASSLLRTGLKPQHF.

The chain combines TRBV19 with TRBJ2-7, with TRBD1 identical over 12 bases. Trimming at V came to 10 bases and at J to 6 bases, leaving 7 bases not matched to a gene. CDR1 LNHDA and CDR2 SQIVND come from the germline V gene (reference sequence). This CDR3 is 13 amino acids long. CDR3 nucleotides: TGTGCCATTGCAGCGGGACAGGGGGCCGAGCAGTACTTC. Translating it yields CAIAAGQGAEQYF.